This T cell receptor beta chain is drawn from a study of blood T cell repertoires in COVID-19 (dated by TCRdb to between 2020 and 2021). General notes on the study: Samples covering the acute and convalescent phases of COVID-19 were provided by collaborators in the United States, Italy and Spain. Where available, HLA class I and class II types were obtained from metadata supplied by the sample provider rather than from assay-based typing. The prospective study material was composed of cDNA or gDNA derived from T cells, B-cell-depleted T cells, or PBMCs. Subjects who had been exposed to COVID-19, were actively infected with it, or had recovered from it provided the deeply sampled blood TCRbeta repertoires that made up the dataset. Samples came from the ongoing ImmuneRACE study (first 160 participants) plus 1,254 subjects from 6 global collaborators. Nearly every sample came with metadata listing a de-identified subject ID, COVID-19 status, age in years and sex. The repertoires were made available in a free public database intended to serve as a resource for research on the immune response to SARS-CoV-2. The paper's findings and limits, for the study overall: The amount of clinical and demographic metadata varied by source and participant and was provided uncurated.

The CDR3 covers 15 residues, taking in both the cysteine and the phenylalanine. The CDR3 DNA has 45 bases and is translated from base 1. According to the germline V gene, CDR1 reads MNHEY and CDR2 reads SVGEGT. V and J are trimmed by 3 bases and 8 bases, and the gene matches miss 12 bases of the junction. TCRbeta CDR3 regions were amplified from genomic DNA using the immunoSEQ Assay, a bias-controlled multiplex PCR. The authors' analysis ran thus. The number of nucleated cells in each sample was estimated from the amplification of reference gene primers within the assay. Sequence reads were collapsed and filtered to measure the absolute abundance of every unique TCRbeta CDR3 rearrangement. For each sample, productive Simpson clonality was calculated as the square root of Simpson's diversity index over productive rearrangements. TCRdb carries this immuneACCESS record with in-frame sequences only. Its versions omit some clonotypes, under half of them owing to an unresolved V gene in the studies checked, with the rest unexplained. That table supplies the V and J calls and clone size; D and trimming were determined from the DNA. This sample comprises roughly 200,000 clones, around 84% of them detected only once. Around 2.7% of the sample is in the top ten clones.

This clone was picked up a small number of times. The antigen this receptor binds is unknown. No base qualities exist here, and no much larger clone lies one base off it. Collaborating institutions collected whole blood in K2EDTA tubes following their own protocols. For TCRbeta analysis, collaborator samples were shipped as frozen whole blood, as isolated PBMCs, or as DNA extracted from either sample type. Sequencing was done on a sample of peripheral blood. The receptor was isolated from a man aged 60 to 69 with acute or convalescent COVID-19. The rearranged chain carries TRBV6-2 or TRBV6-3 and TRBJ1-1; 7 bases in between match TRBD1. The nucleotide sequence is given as TGTGCCAGCAGTTATGGGGCCCGGGGGACAGCAGAAGCTTTCTTT. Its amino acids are CASSYGARGTAEAFF.